This entry features one T cell receptor (beta chain) sequence. What it binds is unknown. The sample carries other DNA sequences with the same CDR3. The CDR3 loop spans 15 amino acids. Per germline, CDR1 KGHSH and CDR2 LQKENI. J gave up 6 bases and V 3 bases, and 6 bases lay outside the gene matches. This specimen belongs to a study of T cell responses to AZD1222 COVID-19 vaccine. Study findings and constraints: Sampling captured repertoires only after the peak T cell response. Unmutated variant regions reportedly attract nearly half of all spike-specific TCRs. Donors skewed white British and female; clonal diversity was possibly underestimated. Dominant at 160-218 and 743-854, vaccine-associated CD4 TCRs also spanned spike.

Method: immunoSEQ multiplex PCR; TCRdb's copy keeps in-frame clones and lacks some. The sample consists of some 130,000 clones, over 75% of them appearing once. The TCR originated in an adult who received the MenACWY meningococcal vaccine as a control. The source was peripheral blood, collected 28 days after the second dose of the MenACWY control vaccine. The chain joins TRBV18 to TRBJ2-1, with 9 positions matching TRBD1. CDR3 residues: CASSPGTGMANEQFF. The CDR3 coding sequence is TGTGCCAGCTCACCCGGGACAGGGATGGCCAATGAGCAGTTCTTC. The complete variable domain, with remaining parts taken from reference TRBV18 and TRBJ2-1, reads NAGVMQNPRHLVRRRGQEARLRCSPMKGHSHVYWYRQLPEEGLKFMVYLQKENIIDESGMPKERFSAEFPKEGPSILRIQQVVRGDSAAYFCASSPGTGMANEQFFGPGTRLTVL.